This entry lists 10 T cell receptor beta chains sequenced from one sample in a study of spatial heterogeneity in lung cancer. TCRdb reanalysed the 5' RACE reads using MiXCR and keeps one entry per CDR3 protein. The sample has about 92,000 distinct CDR3 sequences; approximately 12% are singletons. Stated time point: sample taken at primary tumor resection. Extraction of whole RNA from tumor, nontumor lung or frozen PBMC preceded unsorted sequencing. Here the sequenced sample was PBMCs, taken at surgery. The receptors were sampled from a male donor with early-stage non-small cell lung cancer.

The table lists this clonotype with a few counts. The rearrangement joins TRBV7-3 to TRBJ2-3; D is unclear. The length of the CDR3 is 15 residues. V lost 5 bases, J lost 1 base, and 13 bases lay in between. Germline assignment: CDR1 SGHTA and CDR2 FQGTGA. The CDR3 protein is CASSTKTGGTDTQYF. CDR3 bases: TGTGCCAGCAGCACAAAGACGGGTGGCACAGATACGCAGTATTTT.

The chain couples TRBV7-9 to TRBJ2-5; 8 bases map to TRBD1. J gave up 3 bases and V 6 bases, and 6 bases lay outside the gene matches. The CDR3 length is 14 residues. The germline V gene encodes CDR1 SEHNR and CDR2 FQNEAQ (reference sequence). CDR3 nucleotide sequence: TGTGCCAGCAGACTATCAGGGGGCGAAGAGACCCAGTACTTC. Translated: CASRLSGGEETQYF. The full variable domain, completed using reference TRBV7-9 and TRBJ2-5, is DTGVSQNPRHKITKRGQNVTFRCDPISEHNRLYWYRQTLGQGPEFLTYFQNEAQLEKSRLLSDRFSAERPKGSFSTLEIQRTEQGDSAMYLCASRLSGGEETQYFGPGTRLLVL.

This clonotype was found many times. The chain carries TRBV7-8 and TRBJ2-1; TRBD2 might be the D (6 bases). The length of the CDR3 is 16 residues. Germline V gene sequence: CDR1 SGHVS, CDR2 FQNEAQ. V dropped 0 bases and J dropped 4 bases, with 13 bases sitting between them. The chain's CDR3 is CASSLASGGTYNEQFF. The CDR3 DNA sequence: TGTGCCAGCAGCTTAGCGTCGGGCGGGACGTACAATGAGCAGTTCTTC.

A few counts support this clonotype. The CDR3 spells CASSENRGWQPQHF. DNA for the CDR3: TGTGCCAGCAGTGAAAACAGGGGATGGCAGCCCCAGCATTTT. This chain links TRBV2 with TRBJ1-5, with TRBD1 matching 7 bases. Germline CDR1 reads SNHLY; CDR2 reads FYNNEI. CDR3 size: 14 residues. Losses at the gene ends were 2 bases for V and 7 bases for J; bases not matched to a gene: 5.

This clonotype was counted only a few times. The chain links TRBV5-1 to TRBJ1-1; 8 bases align to TRBD1. CDR3 length: 14 amino acids. Germline CDR1 SGHRS, CDR2 YFSETQ. The V segment lost 4 bases and the J segment 4 bases; nucleotides outside the gene matches: 6. The CDR3 DNA is TGCGCCAGCAGCGTCGACAGGGGTGGCACTGAAGCTTTCTTT. Translated, it gives CASSVDRGGTEAFF.

This clonotype was seen more than once but under ten times. The chain couples TRBV5-4 to TRBJ2-5, with D perhaps TRBD1 (5 bases). Looked up from germline, CDR1 is SGHNT and CDR2 is YYREEE (reference sequence). This CDR3 has 13 amino acids. Trimming took off 2 bases at V and 10 bases at J, with 15 bases between the two ends. The CDR3 loop is CASSLGQGDFQYF. The DNA of the CDR3 is TGTGCCAGCAGCTTAGGACAAGGGGATTTCCAGTACTTC. Based on the CDR3 plus reference TRBV5-4 and TRBJ2-5, the full variable domain is ETGVTQSPTHLIKTRGQQVTLRCSSQSGHNTVSWYQQALGQGPQFIFQYYREEENGRGNFPPRFSGLQFPNYSSELNVNALELDDSALYLCASSLGQGDFQYFGPGTRLLVL.

The V call is TRBV27, the J call TRBJ2-6; TRBD1 matches 8 bases. This CDR3 is built from 16 residues. V was clipped by 8 bases and J by 3 bases; unmatched bases: 9. CDR1 is MNHEY, CDR2 SMNVEV, per germline (reference sequence). The CDR3 spells CASRSQGAYGANVLTF. The DNA of the CDR3 is TGTGCCAGCCGATCCCAGGGGGCATATGGGGCCAACGTCCTGACTTTC.

This rearrangement joins TRBV5-1 to TRBJ2-1; D is perhaps TRBD1 (6 bases). CDR3 size: 16 residues. With 4 bases removed from V and 3 bases from J, the gap between germline ends came to 17 bases. The germline V gene has CDR1 SGHRS and CDR2 YFSETQ. CDR3 loop: CASSPRQAFYYNEQFF. As DNA, the CDR3 is TGCGCCAGCAGCCCCCGACAGGCCTTCTACTACAATGAGCAGTTCTTC.

This clonotype was seen repeatedly, ten times or more. The rearrangement uses TRBV4-1 and TRBJ2-3; possible D gene TRBD1, 6 bases. The CDR3 extends over 15 amino acids. The V gene's germline CDR1 is MGHRA and CDR2 YSYEKL. V was cut by 3 bases and J by 2 bases, with 12 bases left in between. The CDR3 sequence is CASSHTGQTTDTQYF. The CDR3 DNA reads TGCGCCAGCAGCCACACCGGACAGACCACAGATACGCAGTATTTT.

A few counts support this clonotype. Written as DNA, the CDR3 is TGTGCCAGCAGCCCAGGACAGTACAATCAGCCCCAGCATTTT. As protein: CASSPGQYNQPQHF. J is TRBJ1-5 and V is TRBV28; tentative D call: TRBD1 (6 bases). The ends were cut back, 6 bases at V and 3 bases at J, with 12 bases in the middle. CDR3 length equals 14 residues. Germline V gene data show CDR1 as MDHEN and CDR2 as SYDVKM.